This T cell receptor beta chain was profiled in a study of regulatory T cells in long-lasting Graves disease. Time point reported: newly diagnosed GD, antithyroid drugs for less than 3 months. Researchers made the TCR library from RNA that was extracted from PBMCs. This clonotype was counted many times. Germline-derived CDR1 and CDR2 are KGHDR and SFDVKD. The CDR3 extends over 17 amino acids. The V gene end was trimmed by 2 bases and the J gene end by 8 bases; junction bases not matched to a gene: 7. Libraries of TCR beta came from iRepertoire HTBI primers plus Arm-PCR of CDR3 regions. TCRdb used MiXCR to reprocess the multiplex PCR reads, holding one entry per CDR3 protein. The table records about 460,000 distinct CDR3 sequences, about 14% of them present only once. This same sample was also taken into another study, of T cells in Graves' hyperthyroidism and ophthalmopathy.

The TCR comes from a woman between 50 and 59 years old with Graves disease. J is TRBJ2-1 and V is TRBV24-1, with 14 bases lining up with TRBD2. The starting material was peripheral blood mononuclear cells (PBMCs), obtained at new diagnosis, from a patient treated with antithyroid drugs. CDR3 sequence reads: CATSDSGTSGRADEQFF. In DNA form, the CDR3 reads TGTGCCACCAGTGATTCCGGGACTAGCGGGAGAGCAGATGAGCAGTTCTTC.